The TCR beta chain under discussion was sequenced for a study of PD-1 blockade in classical Hodgkin lymphoma. For the study at large: Nivolumab was administered to patients intravenously at 3 mg/kg every 2 weeks.

Time point described: cycle 4 day 1 (C4D1), after 6 weeks of nivolumab. There was relapse after autologous stem cell transplantation in every patient, and there was variation in brentuximab vedotin exposure. Thawed PBMCs were the source of CD4+ T cells, purified by magnetic negative selection. Relapsed/refractory classical Hodgkin lymphoma patients had complete, partial or progressive responses. Assay used: immunoSEQ multiplex PCR; TCRdb lists only in-frame clones, some missing. The profile shows roughly 29,000 clones, around 80% of them singletons. Germline CDR1 is SEHNR and CDR2 is FQNEAQ (reference sequence). The CDR3 contains 13 residues. V shed 3 bases and J shed 4 bases, with 9 bases lying between them. Turning to this clone: Its antigen remains unknown.

Study results and caveats: What caused the repertoire differences, perhaps disease activity or prior therapy, remains undefined. Individuals who commenced nivolumab within less than 1 year of ASCT were excluded.

The sample was CD4+ T cells from blood, taken before the fourth cycle of nivolumab. This clonotype originated in a human donor with classical Hodgkin lymphoma. The V gene is TRBV7-9, the J gene TRBJ1-2; D remains ambiguous. The CDR3 DNA is TGTGCCAGCAGCTTGGAGCATAGCTATGGCTACACCTTC. This sequence encodes CASSLEHSYGYTF.